The entry below describes one TCR beta chain. This entry belongs to a study of CD8+ T cells in alopecia areata. The CDR3 totals 14 residues. Germline loops: CDR1 SGHTA, CDR2 FQGTGA. Trimming pared 5 bases from V and 0 bases from J, leaving 10 bases between. Treatment meaning: oral pan-JAK inhibitor, 5-10 mg twice daily. Alopecia areata patients had lesional scalp punch biopsies and peripheral blood taken from them. In each case, RNA was isolated and then reverse transcribed into cDNA as the sequencing template. TCRdb keeps only in-frame clones here, not all; method: immunoSEQ multiplex PCR. This table holds approximately 210,000 clones, roughly 60% found once.

Here the sequenced sample was CD4+ T cells sorted from blood, taken at week 24, from a patient treated with tofacitinib. The gene calls are TRBV7-3 and TRBJ1-1; the D is unclear. The sequence was obtained from a human donor with alopecia areata. CDR3 sequence: CASSAGFMNTEAFF. The CDR3 DNA is TGTGCCAGCAGCGCCGGGTTCATGAACACTGAAGCTTTCTTT.